These 26 T cell receptor beta chains share one sample of origin, sequenced in a study of early T cells in non-severe SARS-CoV-2 infection. TCRdb used MiXCR to reprocess the 5' RACE reads, holding one entry per CDR3 protein. Among some 96,000 distinct CDR3 sequences listed, approximately 10% were seen once. The sample consisted of whole blood, taken at baseline. These receptors were obtained from an adult who was a healthcare worker with PCR-confirmed SARS-CoV-2 infection or an uninfected control (not recorded which).

In this sample, this clonotype turned up many times. The CDR3 DNA reads TGCAGTGCCAACAAGTACGAGCAGTACTTC. Amino acids: CSANKYEQYF. V and J are TRBV20-1 and TRBJ2-7; D remains ambiguous. V gave up 6 bases and J gave up 4 bases, with 7 bases separating them. The V gene's germline CDR1 is DFQATT and CDR2 SNEGSKA (reference sequence). The CDR3 loop spans 10 amino acids.

The genes are TRBV4-2 and TRBJ2-7, with TRBD2 matching over 8 bases. The CDR3 runs to 16 residues. The germline CDR1 and CDR2 sequences are LGHNA and YNFKEQ. The trim removed 1 base at V and 1 base at J, leaving 6 bases unmatched. The CDR3 spells CASSQAWASGSYEQYF. In DNA form, the CDR3 reads TGTGCCAGCAGCCAAGCCTGGGCTAGCGGGTCCTACGAGCAGTACTTC.

This clonotype has a handful of counts. The V gene is TRBV20-1, the J gene TRBJ2-7; 11 bases agree with TRBD2. The CDR3 has 14 amino acids. Germline V gene data show CDR1 as DFQATT and CDR2 as SNEGSKA (reference sequence). Trimming removed 5 bases from V and 2 bases from J; junction bases left unmatched: 5. CDR3 DNA sequence: TGCAGTGCTCCTAGCGGGGGGCCCGCCTACGAGCAGTACTTC. This translates into CSAPSGGPAYEQYF.

V and J are TRBV14 and TRBJ2-5; D remains ambiguous. The length of the CDR3 is 13 residues. Germline V CDR1 and CDR2: SGHDN, FVKESK. V lost 2 bases and J lost 5, with 9 bases in between. The CDR3 loop is CASSQTIRETQYF. CDR3 coding DNA: TGTGCCAGCAGCCAAACGATCAGGGAGACCCAGTACTTC.

In this sample, this clonotype turned up many times. The gene calls are TRBV5-1 and TRBJ2-1, with D possibly matching TRBD1 (5 bases). V shed 2 bases and J shed 0 bases, with 9 bases lying between them. Per the germline V gene, CDR1 is SGHRS and CDR2 is YFSETQ. There are 15 residues in the CDR3. This CDR3 reads CASSFQGSSYNEQFF. The CDR3 bases are TGCGCCAGCAGCTTTCAGGGAAGCTCCTACAATGAGCAGTTCTTC.

This clonotype was detected a few times. The J gene is TRBJ1-2, the V gene TRBV9; D might be TRBD1 (6 bases). The CDR3 is made up of 16 amino acids. Trimming stripped 2 bases from V and 6 bases from J, with 20 bases between. Germline lookup yields CDR1 SGDLS and CDR2 YYNGEE. CDR3 DNA: TGTGCCAGCAGCGTGTCCCCCGGGGGCGGTCTCGATGGCTACACCTTC. Amino acid sequence: CASSVSPGGGLDGYTF.

The table lists this clonotype with many counts. This sequence joins TRBV20-1 and TRBJ2-1, with D possibly matching TRBD2 (6 bases). The germline gives CDR1 DFQATT, CDR2 SNEGSKA (reference sequence). CDR3 length equals 11 residues. Between the trimmed V and J ends, which lost 6 bases and 9 bases, there was a span of 12 bases. Here the CDR3 DNA reads TGCAGTGCGACACCAGCGGGTGAGCAGTTCTTC. This codes for CSATPAGEQFF.

This clonotype was counted between two and nine times. The genes are TRBV7-3 and TRBJ1-5; a weak D match, TRBD1 (5 bases). The V end was cut by 5 bases, the J end by 0 bases, with 20 bases between. Germline values: CDR1 SGHTA, CDR2 FQGTGA. This CDR3 has 18 amino acids. The CDR3 loop reads CASSGTRGSMSSNQPQHF. CDR3 in DNA: TGTGCCAGCAGCGGGACGCGGGGATCAATGAGTAGCAATCAGCCCCAGCATTTT.

This clonotype was found a few times. CDR3 protein: CASSQRTSGYNEQFF. In DNA form, the CDR3 reads TGTGCCAGCAGCCAAAGGACTAGCGGCTACAATGAGCAGTTCTTC. This rearrangement joins TRBV3-1 to TRBJ2-1; TRBD2 matches 10 bases. The CDR3 extends over 15 amino acids. The V and J ends lost 2 bases and 3 bases, in that order; junction bases with no gene match: 1. The germline CDR1 and CDR2 sequences are LGHDT and YNNKEL (reference sequence).

The chain couples TRBV3-1 to TRBJ2-1; TRBD2 agrees at 13 bases. The germline V gene has CDR1 LGHDT and CDR2 YNNKEL (reference sequence). The CDR3 runs 13 residues. V gave up 1 base and J gave up 14 bases; unmatched junction bases: 2. Here the CDR3 reads CASSQGTSGRKFF. DNA of the CDR3: TGTGCCAGCAGCCAAGGGACTAGCGGGAGAAAGTTCTTC.

This clonotype occurred a few times. This chain uses TRBV7-2 with TRBJ1-5, with D perhaps matching TRBD1 (5 bases). This CDR3 has 15 amino acids. Deletions cut 1 base from V and 5 bases from J, with 12 bases between. Germline CDR1 is SGHTA and CDR2 is FQGNSA. The CDR3 DNA is TGTGCCAGCAGCTTAGATTGGGGGATTTATCAGCCCCAGCATTTT. It is translated as CASSLDWGIYQPQHF.

This rearrangement joins TRBV11-2 to TRBJ2-3; 9 bases line up with TRBD2. With V trimmed by 5 bases and J by 6 bases, 9 bases remained unmatched. Germline-derived CDR1 and CDR2 are SGHAT and FQNNGV. This CDR3 contains 15 residues. Here the CDR3 DNA reads TGTGCCAGCAGCCTACTAGCGGGCCCCCCGGATACGCAGTATTTT. As protein: CASSLLAGPPDTQYF.

This clonotype was recorded a few times. The V and J genes are TRBV15 and TRBJ2-3; D may be TRBD1 or TRBD2 (5 bases each). The V gene's germline CDR1 is LNHNV and CDR2 YYDKDF (reference sequence). The CDR3 contains 14 residues. The V end lost 2 bases, the J end lost 11 bases, and 17 bases lay between the germline ends. In DNA form, the CDR3 reads TGTGCCACCAGCAGACGGGACCCCGGAAGGGGGCAGTATTTT. As protein: CATSRRDPGRGQYF. The variable domain in full, with the rest retrieved from reference TRBV15 and TRBJ2-3, is DAMVIQNPRYQVTQFGKPVTLSCSQTLNHNVMYWYQQKSSQAPKLLFHYYDKDFNNEADTPDNFQSRRPNTSFCFLDIRSPGLGDTAMYLCATSRRDPGRGQYFGPGTRLTVL.

The rearrangement uses TRBV7-8 and TRBJ2-1; 9 positions agree with TRBD2. This CDR3 has 16 residues. Germline V gene sequence: CDR1 SGHVS, CDR2 FQNEAQ. J gave up 3 bases and V 5 bases, and 8 bases lay outside the gene matches. In DNA, the CDR3 is TGTGCCAGCAGCCAACTAGCGGGCCTTGACTACAATGAGCAGTTCTTC. Translated, it gives CASSQLAGLDYNEQFF. The whole variable domain, remainder taken from reference TRBV7-8 and TRBJ2-1, is GAGVSQSPRYKVAKRGQDVALRCDPISGHVSLFWYQQALGQGPEFLTYFQNEAQLDKSGLPSDRFFAERPEGSVSTLKIQRTQQEDSAVYLCASSQLAGLDYNEQFFGPGTRLTVL.

The table lists this clonotype with a few counts. This chain joins TRBV12-3 or TRBV12-4 and TRBJ2-7, with D possibly called TRBD1 or TRBD2 (5 bases each). The length of the CDR3 is 18 residues. V lost 4 bases to trimming and J lost 6 bases, with 28 bases between them. CDR3 bases: TGTGCCAGCAGTTCTTACTTCCCTCCGGGACCCAAGTCGACCGAGCAGTACTTC. This sequence encodes CASSSYFPPGPKSTEQYF.

This chain connects TRBV7-2 to TRBJ2-2; D may match TRBD1 or TRBD2 (5 bases each). The CDR3 extends over 14 amino acids. The ends were cut back, 2 bases at V and 6 bases at J, with 10 bases in the middle. The germline V gene encodes CDR1 SGHTA and CDR2 FQGNSA. The DNA for the CDR3 is TGTGCCAGCAGCTTATCGCCGGGGCCCGGGGAGCTGTTTTTT. Translation gives CASSLSPGPGELFF.

This chain connects TRBV7-3 to TRBJ1-1; D not certain. V was shortened by 1 base and J by 4 bases, with 7 bases between the two germline ends. CDR1 SGHTA and CDR2 FQGTGA come from the germline V gene. This CDR3 comprises 13 residues. The DNA of the CDR3 is TGTGCCAGCAGCTTAATGGATGGCACTGAAGCTTTCTTT. This codes for CASSLMDGTEAFF.

By sample share, this clonotype is medium-sized. This CDR3 is CASSDNQETQYF. In DNA form, the CDR3 reads TGTGCCAGCAGTGACAACCAAGAGACCCAGTACTTC. The chain is built from TRBV6-4 and TRBJ2-5; D gene ambiguous. V lost 2 bases, J lost 0 bases, and 1 base lay in between. CDR1 is MRHNA, CDR2 SNTAGT, per germline. This CDR3 comprises 12 residues.

This clonotype was picked up many times. The V and J genes are TRBV2 and TRBJ2-3; 8 bases agree with TRBD2. The germline V gene has CDR1 SNHLY and CDR2 FYNNEI. Trimming cost V 8 bases and J 4 bases; bases outside gene matches: 8. CDR3 length equals 14 residues. The CDR3 coding sequence is TGTGCCAGCGCGGCGAGCGGGGGTGCAGATACGCAGTATTTT. Translated: CASAASGGADTQYF.

This clonotype occurred many times. The CDR3 nucleotides are TGCGCCAGCAGCTCCGGGGCCCCCGCAGATACGCAGTATTTT. Amino acids: CASSSGAPADTQYF. The gene calls are TRBV5-1 and TRBJ2-3; either TRBD1 or TRBD2 may supply D (5 bases each). CDR1 and CDR2 (germline): SGHRS, YFSETQ. This CDR3 contains 14 residues. The V end was cut by 3 bases, the J end by 4 bases, with 12 bases between. The whole variable domain, remainder taken from reference TRBV5-1 and TRBJ2-3, is KAGVTQTPRYLIKTRGQQVTLSCSPISGHRSVSWYQQTPGQGLQFLFEYFSETQRNKGNFPGRFSGRQFSNSRSEMNVSTLELGDSALYLCASSSGAPADTQYFGPGTRLTVL.

Regarding this clonotype: A much more abundant neighbour one base away suggests this may be a read error. The chain couples TRBV12-3 or TRBV12-4 to TRBJ2-2; tentative D call: TRBD2 (5 bases). This CDR3 spans 12 amino acids. The CDR3 protein is CASSPSTGELVF. The CDR3 DNA is TGTGCCAGCAGTCCCTCAACCGGGGAGCTGGTTTTT.

The chain is built from TRBV10-2 and TRBJ2-3; D unresolved. Trimming took off 10 bases at V and 6 bases at J, with 20 bases between the two ends. This CDR3 region has 14 residues. Germline V CDR1 and CDR2: WSHSY, SAAADI. The CDR3 bases are TGCGCCACCTCCTTGGACGGAGTGGGGGATACGCAGTATTTT. Translating it yields CATSLDGVGDTQYF.

Many counts were recorded for this clonotype. This chain connects TRBV20-1 to TRBJ2-5; a weak D match, TRBD2 (7 bases). The V end lost 3 bases, the J end lost 1 base, and 15 bases lay between the germline ends. The CDR3 covers 15 residues. Germline V gene lookup returns CDR1 DFQATT and CDR2 SNEGSKA (reference sequence). The CDR3: CSASTRRGLQETQYF. The CDR3 nucleotides read TGCAGTGCTAGCACTAGGCGGGGGCTCCAAGAGACCCAGTACTTC.

This clonotype was picked up many times. V is TRBV12-3 or TRBV12-4 and J is TRBJ2-2, with 9 bases aligning to TRBD1. The CDR3 is made up of 18 amino acids. The trim removed 3 bases at V and 8 bases at J, leaving 16 bases unmatched. As DNA, the CDR3 is TGTGCCAGCAGTTTCCGCACAGGGGGCGGTCGGGCAGAGGGGGAGCTGTTTTTT. Translation: CASSFRTGGGRAEGELFF.

DNA of the CDR3: TGCGCCAGCAGCCCACAGACAGGGGGCCACGAGTATGGCTACACCTTC. Protein product: CASSPQTGGHEYGYTF. The rearrangement uses TRBV4-3 and TRBJ1-2, with 10 bases identical to TRBD1. The germline gives CDR1 LGHNA, CDR2 YSLEER. J gave up 5 bases and V 4 bases, and 10 bases lay outside the gene matches. The CDR3 is 16 residues long.

The chain links TRBV5-4 to TRBJ2-1; 10 bases line up with TRBD1. The CDR3 loop spans 14 amino acids. Germline V gives CDR1 SGHNT, CDR2 YYREEE (reference sequence). Trimming removed 4 bases from V and 8 bases from J; junction bases left unmatched: 6. CDR3 sequence reads: CASSEGQGRDEQFF. CDR3 nucleotide sequence: TGTGCCAGCAGCGAGGGACAGGGGAGGGATGAGCAGTTCTTC.